The TCR beta chain under discussion was sequenced for a study of blood T cell repertoires in COVID-19. Study as a whole: Acute-phase and convalescent COVID-19 samples originated in the United States, Italy and Spain. From T cells, B-cell-depleted T cells, or PBMCs came the material, which was cDNA or gDNA.

In the original analysis: Scientists estimated how many nucleated cells there were by amplifying reference gene primers. The table came from immunoSEQ multiplex PCR; TCRdb's copy has only in-frame clones and leaves some out. V and J calls and clone size are those listed in that table; D and trimming were worked out from the DNA. The sample includes 100,000 or so clones, 75% to 90% seen only once; the top ten take approximately 19%. Trimming pared 6 bases from V and 5 bases from J, leaving 20 bases between. The germline V gene has CDR1 SNHLY and CDR2 FYNNEI. The CDR3 covers 16 residues. This chain joins TRBV2 and TRBJ2-1; D perhaps matches TRBD2 (5 bases). The sequence came from a human donor with acute or convalescent COVID-19. The donor label of this sample is uncertain. The sequencing input was peripheral blood. CDR3 coding DNA: TGTGCCAGCAGGGACCTCTGGGCGGGCCTTCACAATGAGCAGTTCTTC. Its translation: CASRDLWAGLHNEQFF.